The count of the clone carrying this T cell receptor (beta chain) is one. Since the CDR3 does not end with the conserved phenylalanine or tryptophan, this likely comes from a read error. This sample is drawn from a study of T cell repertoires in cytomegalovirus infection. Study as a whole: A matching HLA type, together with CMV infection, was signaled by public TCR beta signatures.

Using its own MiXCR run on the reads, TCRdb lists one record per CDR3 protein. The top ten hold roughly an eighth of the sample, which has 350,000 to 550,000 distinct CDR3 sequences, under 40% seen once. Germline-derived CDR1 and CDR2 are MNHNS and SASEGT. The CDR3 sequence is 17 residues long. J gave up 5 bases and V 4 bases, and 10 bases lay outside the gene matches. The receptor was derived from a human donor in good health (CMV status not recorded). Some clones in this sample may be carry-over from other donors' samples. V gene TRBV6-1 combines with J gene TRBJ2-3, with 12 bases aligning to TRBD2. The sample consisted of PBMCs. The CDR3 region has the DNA TGTGCCAGCAGTGTCTCGCTAGCGGGGGGGCCGGGAGATACGCAGTATTGT. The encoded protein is CASSVSLAGGPGDTQYC.